This T cell receptor beta chain originates from a study of regulatory T cells in long-lasting Graves disease. Whole-study results and caveats: With a small sample size, accuracy may have been reduced.

This clonotype was seen ten or more times. What it binds is not known. Time point here: newly diagnosed GD, antithyroid drugs for less than 3 months. From PBMCs, RNA was extracted and then used to make the TCR library. Construction of TCR beta libraries relied on iRepertoire HTBI primers and on Arm-PCR targeting CDR3 regions. Each CDR3 protein gets one entry after TCRdb re-called the multiplex PCR reads with MiXCR. The data show fewer than 550,000 distinct CDR3 sequences, roughly a sixth seen once. From germline, CDR1 is GTSNPN and CDR2 SVGIG (reference sequence). Trimming removed 4 bases at V and 1 base at J, with 16 bases between. This CDR3 comprises 15 residues. These same records also appear under a second study, on T cells in Graves' hyperthyroidism and ophthalmopathy. That source notes: Diagnostic assessment was based on clinical symptoms, serum thyroxine and TRAb, thyroid ultrasound and orbital computed tomography. The model predicted ophthalmopathy a median roughly 6.5 months before onset.

The J gene is TRBJ1-1, the V gene TRBV30; D uncertain. This clonotype was sampled from a woman aged 35 to 59 with Graves disease. The input for sequencing was peripheral blood mononuclear cells (PBMCs), taken at new diagnosis, from a patient treated with antithyroid drugs. The DNA of the CDR3 is TGTGCCTGGACCTTTGGAAACAGATCGAACACTGAAGCTTTCTTT. The encoded protein is CAWTFGNRSNTEAFF.